The 2 T cell receptor beta chains listed next were all sequenced from one sample in a study of molecular identifiers for immune sequencing clone quantification. Via MiXCR, TCRdb re-called the PCR reads, giving one row per CDR3 protein. The repertoire holds a few hundred thousand distinct CDR3 sequences, roughly 24% seen once, with about 0.73% in the top ten. Sample: naive CD8+ T cells from blood, with Jurkat cell RNA spiked in. Regarding subset: FACS-sorted CD8+CD4-CCR7+CD45RA+ naive T cells. These TCRs come from a human donor in good health. Some libraries in this study had Jurkat cell RNA spiked in.

This clonotype was counted only a few times. The chain has TRBV20-1 and TRBJ2-7; 10 bases are a match to TRBD1. In germline, CDR1 is DFQATT, CDR2 SNEGSKA (reference sequence). The CDR3 runs 14 residues. V lost 1 base and J lost 6; bases outside the gene matches: 6. In DNA form, the CDR3 reads TGCAGTGCTAGAGCGGGGACAGGGGCACTCGAGCAGTACTTC. Its translation is CSARAGTGALEQYF.

In the case of this clonotype: This may stem from a read error, because a much larger clone lies one nucleotide away. This chain links TRBV29-1 with TRBJ2-1; TRBD2 matches 14 bases. The trim removed 5 bases at V and 7 bases at J, leaving 4 bases unmatched. There are 14 residues in the CDR3. Germline loops: CDR1 SQVTM, CDR2 ANQGSEA. The CDR3 DNA follows: TGCAGCGTTCCGGGACTAGCGGGAGAGAATGAGCAGTTCTTC. Translation: CSVPGLAGENEQFF.